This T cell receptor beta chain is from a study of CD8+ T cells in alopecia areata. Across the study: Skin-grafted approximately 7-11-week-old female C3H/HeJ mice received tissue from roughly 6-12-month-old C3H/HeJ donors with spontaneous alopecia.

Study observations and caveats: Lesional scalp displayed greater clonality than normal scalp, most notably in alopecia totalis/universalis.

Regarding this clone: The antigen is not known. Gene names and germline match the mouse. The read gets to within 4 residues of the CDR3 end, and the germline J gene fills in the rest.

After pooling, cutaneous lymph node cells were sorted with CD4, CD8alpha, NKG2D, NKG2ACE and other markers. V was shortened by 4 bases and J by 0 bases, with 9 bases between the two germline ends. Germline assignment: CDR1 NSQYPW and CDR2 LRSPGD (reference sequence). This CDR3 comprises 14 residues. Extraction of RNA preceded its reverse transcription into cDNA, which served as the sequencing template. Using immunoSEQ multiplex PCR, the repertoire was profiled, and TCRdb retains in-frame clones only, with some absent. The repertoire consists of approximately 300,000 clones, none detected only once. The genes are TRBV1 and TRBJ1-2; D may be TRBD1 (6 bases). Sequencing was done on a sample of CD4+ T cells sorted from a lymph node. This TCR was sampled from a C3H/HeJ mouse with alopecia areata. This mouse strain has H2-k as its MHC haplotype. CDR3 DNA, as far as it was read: TGCACCTGCAGTGAGAGGGGGTCAAACTCC. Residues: CTCSERGSNS. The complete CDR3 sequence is CTCSERGSNSDYTF.